This T cell receptor (beta chain) emerged from a study of OX40 agonist ivuxolimab in advanced cancers. About the study: The patients' treatment was ivuxolimab, an agonistic anti-OX40 (CD134) antibody. Treatment received earlier with anti-PD-1, anti-PD-L1 or anti-CTLA-4 agents was allowed, and over 35% had some. Partial responses were achieved by three patients: one hepatocellular carcinoma, two cutaneous melanoma.

Sequenced by immunoSEQ multiplex PCR; TCRdb stores in-frame clones only, minus some. The sample lists about 110,000 clones; about nine tenths were seen once. CDR3 length: 11 residues. Germline V gives CDR1 SGHNT, CDR2 YENEEA. Trimming removed 6 bases from V and 10 bases from J, with 7 bases in between. The clonotype comes from an adult with an advanced solid tumor such as melanoma, head and neck, liver or kidney cancer. V and J are TRBV11-3 and TRBJ1-6; unclear D gene. Material: CD4+ or CD8+ T cells sorted from blood, obtained in a trial of the OX40 agonist ivuxolimab. The DNA for the CDR3 is TGTGCCAGCAGTTCCTCGTCACCCCTCCACTTT. The encoded protein is CASSSSSPLHF.